Each of the 10 T cell receptor beta chains below was sequenced from the same sample in a study of blood T cell repertoires in COVID-19. Produced via immunoSEQ multiplex PCR; TCRdb's table is partial and in-frame only. The sample consists of approximately 190,000 clones, 82% of them appearing once. Sequencing was done on a sample of peripheral blood. The source of these receptors is a woman in her fifties or sixties with COVID-19, enrolled during active disease.

The genes are TRBV24-1 and TRBJ2-3; D may be TRBD1 (6 bases). Germline loops: CDR1 KGHDR, CDR2 SFDVKD. This CDR3 region has 15 residues. The ends were cut back, 9 bases at V and 1 base at J, with 16 bases in the middle. CDR3 residues: CATQEQGWGTDTQYF. CDR3 nucleotide sequence: TGTGCCACCCAAGAACAGGGATGGGGCACAGATACGCAGTATTTT.

This chain links TRBV11-2 with TRBJ1-6; D is unclear. The CDR3 spans 15 residues. The germline gives CDR1 SGHAT, CDR2 FQNNGV. V lost 3 bases and J lost 11, with 17 bases in between. CDR3 bases: TGTGCCAGCAGCTTTCTCGGGGATTCGGGGACACCCCTCCACTTT. This codes for CASSFLGDSGTPLHF.

This sequence joins TRBV7-9 and TRBJ1-1; TRBD1 matches at 11 bases. The CDR3 totals 14 residues. J was trimmed by 4 bases and V by 6 bases; bases with no gene match: 4. Germline-derived CDR1 and CDR2 are SEHNR and FQNEAQ (reference sequence). The chain's CDR3 is CASREGTGGTEAFF. DNA for the CDR3: TGTGCCAGCAGGGAAGGGACAGGGGGCACTGAAGCTTTCTTT.

In its sample, this clone was seen a few times. CDR3 in DNA: TGTGCCAGTAGTATTGGCGGCAGGGGGAGCGCTGAAGCTTTCTTT. This gives the protein CASSIGGRGSAEAFF. The rearrangement uses TRBV19 and TRBJ1-1; 7 bases are shared with TRBD1. Trimming took 3 bases from V and 6 from J; bases not matched to a gene: 10. In germline, CDR1 is LNHDA, CDR2 SQIVND (reference sequence). The CDR3 contains 15 residues.

This rearrangement joins TRBV7-2 to TRBJ2-1; weak D call: TRBD2 (6 bases). The CDR3 extends over 15 amino acids. Trimming shortened V by 1 base and J by 6 bases, and 13 bases separated the two germline ends. CDR1 and CDR2 from the germline V gene are SGHTA and FQGNSA. The CDR3 DNA follows: TGTGCCAGCAGCTTAGGGCTCGGGACTCCCAATGAGCAGTTCTTC. It translates to CASSLGLGTPNEQFF. The whole variable domain, remainder taken from reference TRBV7-2 and TRBJ2-1, is GAGVSQSPSNKVTEKGKDVELRCDPISGHTALYWYRQSLGQGLEFLIYFQGNSAPDKSGLPSDRFSAERTGGSVSTLTIQRTQQEDSAVYLCASSLGLGTPNEQFFGPGTRLTVL.

This chain links TRBV14 with TRBJ1-2, with D possibly being TRBD1 (5 bases). Trimming shortened V by 0 bases and J by 7 bases, and 18 bases separated the two germline ends. Per the germline V gene, CDR1 is SGHDN and CDR2 is FVKESK. The CDR3 runs 16 residues. CDR3 nucleotides: TGTGCCAGCAGCCAAGATGAGGCTTACTTTCAGGGTGGCTACACCTTC. It codes for CASSQDEAYFQGGYTF.

This clone was counted between two and nine times. The chain has TRBV18 and TRBJ2-1, with D perhaps matching TRBD2 (6 bases). Trimming removed 0 bases at V and 1 base at J, with 16 bases between. The CDR3 consists of 18 residues. CDR1 is KGHSH, CDR2 LQKENI, per germline. CDR3 DNA sequence: TGTGCCAGCTCACCACCCGGAGGAGGGGTTAGGTCCTACAATGAGCAGTTCTTC. Translated: CASSPPGGGVRSYNEQFF.

The chain joins TRBV18 to TRBJ2-1; 15 bases match TRBD2. The CDR3 length is 16 residues. The V segment lost 1 base and the J segment 11 bases; nucleotides outside the gene matches: 6. Germline V lookup: CDR1 KGHSH, CDR2 LQKENI. CDR3 nucleotide sequence: TGTGCCAGCTCACCACAGCCGGGACTAGCGGGAGGCCAGCAGTTCTTC. Its translation is CASSPQPGLAGGQQFF.

The chain links TRBV7-9 to TRBJ2-1; 9 bases align to TRBD2. V lost 5 bases to trimming and J lost 9 bases; unmatched junction nucleotides: 2. Germline loops: CDR1 SEHNR, CDR2 FQNEAQ (reference sequence). CDR3 length: 12 residues. As DNA, the CDR3 is TGTGCCAGCAGCCCGACTAGCGGTGAGCAGTTCTTC. Encoded protein: CASSPTSGEQFF.

The gene calls are TRBV5-4 and TRBJ1-4, with D perhaps TRBD1 (6 bases). The CDR3 runs 14 residues. Trimming removed 0 bases at V and 8 bases at J, with 11 bases between. Germline CDR1 reads SGHNT; CDR2 reads YYREEE (reference sequence). Here the CDR3 DNA reads TGTGCCAGCAGCTTGGTACAGGGAGACGAAAAACTGTTTTTT. This encodes CASSLVQGDEKLFF.